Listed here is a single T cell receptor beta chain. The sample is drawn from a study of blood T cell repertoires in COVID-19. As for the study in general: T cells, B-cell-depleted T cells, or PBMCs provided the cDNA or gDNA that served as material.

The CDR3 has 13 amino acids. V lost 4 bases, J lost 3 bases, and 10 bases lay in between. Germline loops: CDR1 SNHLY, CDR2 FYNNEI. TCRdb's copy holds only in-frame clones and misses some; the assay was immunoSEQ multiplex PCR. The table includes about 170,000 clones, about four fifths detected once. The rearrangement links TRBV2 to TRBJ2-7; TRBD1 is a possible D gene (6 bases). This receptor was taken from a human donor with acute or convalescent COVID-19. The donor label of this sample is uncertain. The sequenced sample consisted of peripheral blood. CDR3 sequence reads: CASSAGASYEQYF. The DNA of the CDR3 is TGTGCCAGCAGTGCAGGGGCTAGCTACGAGCAGTACTTC.